What follows are 32 T cell receptor beta chains derived from one specimen sequenced in a study of T-cell reconstitution after alpha-beta-depleted transplantation in children. Unique molecular identifiers tagged the TCRbeta library. Each CDR3 protein gets one entry after TCRdb re-called the PCR reads with MiXCR. The data contain around 380,000 distinct CDR3 sequences, 11% of them singletons. Sample: PBMCs from the stem cell graft donor, taken from the stem cell graft. All receptors derive from a human donor who donated a stem cell graft to a child with acute myeloid leukemia.

This clonotype was detected only a few times. J is TRBJ2-2 and V is TRBV7-9, with no clear D. Trimming cost V 6 bases and J 5 bases, with 16 bases left between them. The CDR3 contains 15 residues. Germline CDR1 and CDR2: SEHNR and FQNEAQ (reference sequence). The CDR3 region is CASRHDVGLTGELFF. In DNA, the CDR3 is TGTGCCAGCAGACATGACGTAGGATTGACCGGGGAGCTGTTTTTT.

This clonotype was seen at least ten times. V is TRBV5-1 and J is TRBJ1-5; possibly TRBD1 for D (5 bases). This CDR3 contains 16 residues. The V end lost 0 bases, the J end lost 7 bases, and 17 bases lay between the germline ends. CDR1 SGHRS and CDR2 YFSETQ come from the germline V gene. CDR3 nucleotides: TGCGCCAGCAGCTTGGCCGGGCCGCCTACAGGACAGCCCCAGCATTTT. Translated, it gives CASSLAGPPTGQPQHF.

This clonotype was seen at least ten times. The V call is TRBV5-1, the J call TRBJ2-7; a possible D gene is TRBD1 (5 bases). V was trimmed by 4 bases and J by 2 bases, leaving 13 bases between them. The germline V gene has CDR1 SGHRS and CDR2 YFSETQ. CDR3 size: 14 residues. For the CDR3, the DNA is TGCGCCAGCAGCCCCAGGGAATCCCCCTACGAGCAGTACTTC. As protein: CASSPRESPYEQYF.

The chain uses TRBV10-3 and TRBJ2-1; the match to TRBD2 covers 9 bases. V lost 4 bases, J lost 0 bases, and 10 bases stayed unmatched. This CDR3 has 18 residues. CDR1 and CDR2 from the germline V gene are ENHRY and SYGVKD. CDR3 amino acids: CAISARGGPQSSYNEQFF. The DNA of the CDR3 is TGTGCCATCAGTGCGCGGGGGGGACCCCAGAGCTCCTACAATGAGCAGTTCTTC.

Only a few counts were recorded for this clonotype. The chain couples TRBV12-3 or TRBV12-4 to TRBJ2-1, with 7 bases matching TRBD2. V trimming: 0 bases; J trimming: 4 bases; junction bases outside the gene matches: 12. This CDR3 is built from 18 residues. CDR3 DNA: TGTGCCAGCAGTTTAGCCCCCTCTCTGGGGGGGAGGTACAATGAGCAGTTCTTC. This gives the protein CASSLAPSLGGRYNEQFF.

This clonotype was seen repeatedly, ten times or more. V is TRBV12-3 or TRBV12-4 and J is TRBJ1-5; 7 positions match TRBD1. The CDR3 totals 15 residues. V was pared by 5 bases and J by 2 bases, with 6 bases of the junction left unmatched. The CDR3 nucleotides read TGTGCCAGCAGTAGACAGGGTTGGGGCAATCAGCCCCAGCATTTT. This translates into CASSRQGWGNQPQHF.

This clonotype was seen only a few times. J is TRBJ1-1 and V is TRBV7-2; D possibly corresponds to TRBD1 (5 bases). There are 17 residues in the CDR3. The germline V gene encodes CDR1 SGHTA and CDR2 FQGNSA. V dropped 3 bases and J dropped 3 bases, with 20 bases sitting between them. Written as DNA, the CDR3 is TGTGCCAGCAGCTTTTTACAGGTTTACTTTGGTGACACTGAAGCTTTCTTT. Its protein product is CASSFLQVYFGDTEAFF.

This chain uses TRBV6-1 with TRBJ1-4, with D possibly matching TRBD1 (5 bases). This CDR3 region has 14 residues. Trimming took 6 bases from V and 5 from J, leaving 13 bases between them. The germline gives CDR1 MNHNS, CDR2 SASEGT. CDR3 sequence: CASSREPGNEKLFF. In DNA form, the CDR3 reads TGTGCCAGCAGCCGAGAGCCAGGGAATGAAAAACTGTTTTTT.

Ten or more counts support this clonotype. V gene TRBV5-1 combines with J gene TRBJ2-2; D tentatively fits TRBD1 or TRBD2 (5 bases each). Germline CDR1 SGHRS, CDR2 YFSETQ. There are 16 residues in the CDR3. Deletions cut 7 bases from V and 8 bases from J, with 24 bases between. The CDR3 region is CASGVAQRGTSGELFF. Written as DNA, the CDR3 is TGCGCCAGCGGCGTCGCCCAGAGGGGCACGAGTGGGGAGCTGTTTTTT.

The rearrangement links TRBV5-4 to TRBJ1-6; D is possibly TRBD1 (5 bases). This CDR3 is built from 14 residues. Trimming removed 0 bases at V and 10 bases at J, with 11 bases between. Germline V gene data show CDR1 as SGHNT and CDR2 as YYREEE (reference sequence). CDR3 protein: CASSLAGVDSPLHF. The CDR3 DNA reads as TGTGCCAGCAGCTTGGCGGGGGTGGACTCACCCCTCCACTTT.

This clonotype was recorded many times. The rearrangement links TRBV2 to TRBJ2-7; D may be TRBD1 or TRBD2 (7 bases each). Germline V CDR1 and CDR2: SNHLY, FYNNEI. Trimming took off 5 bases at V and 0 bases at J, with 14 bases between the two ends. The CDR3 runs to 15 residues. CDR3 sequence: CASSSGTAVSYEQYF. CDR3 coding DNA: TGTGCCAGCAGTAGCGGGACAGCCGTCTCCTACGAGCAGTACTTC.

This clonotype showed up many times. This chain uses TRBV12-3 or TRBV12-4 with TRBJ2-1; D unresolved. Trimming shortened V by 1 base and J by 3 bases, and 10 bases separated the two germline ends. CDR3 length equals 15 residues. This chain's CDR3 is CASSLEGSFYNEQFF. The CDR3 nucleotides read TGTGCCAGCAGTTTAGAGGGCTCGTTCTACAATGAGCAGTTCTTC.

The rearrangement joins TRBV7-6 to TRBJ1-4, with 8 positions matching TRBD1. The J segment lost 7 bases and the V segment lost 4 bases, leaving 5 bases of the junction unmatched. The CDR3 has 14 amino acids. Germline CDR1 is SGHVS and CDR2 is FNYEAQ. For the CDR3, the DNA is TGTGCCAGCAGCTCCCGGACAGGGACTGAAAAACTGTTTTTT. This sequence encodes CASSSRTGTEKLFF.

The rearrangement links TRBV6-2 or TRBV6-3 to TRBJ1-5, with D unclear. The CDR3 is 13 amino acids. Germline lookup yields CDR1 MNHEY and CDR2 SVGEGT. Trimming shortened V by 0 bases and J by 7 bases, and 7 bases separated the two germline ends. CDR3 loop: CASSYSIDQPQHF. CDR3 DNA: TGTGCCAGCAGTTACTCGATCGACCAGCCCCAGCATTTT.

The genes are TRBV20-1 and TRBJ2-7, with D possibly matching TRBD2 (6 bases). This CDR3 contains 14 residues. Germline V CDR1 and CDR2: DFQATT, SNEGSKA (reference sequence). Trimming left V 6 bases short and J 5 bases short, with 20 bases between. CDR3 sequence reads: CSAGTGRGFHEQYF. Written as DNA, the CDR3 is TGCAGTGCCGGAACCGGGAGAGGGTTCCACGAGCAGTACTTC.

V and J are TRBV12-2 and TRBJ2-5; the table's D call, TRBD1, has no DNA check behind it. TRBV12-2 is shown as a pseudogene. The CDR3 is made up of 14 amino acids. CDR3 sequence: CASRARDSQETQYF. The CDR3 coding sequence is TGTGCAAGTCGCGCCCGGGACAGCCAAGAGACCCAGTACTTC.

V usage is TRBV4-2 and J usage is TRBJ1-1; D gene uncertain. The CDR3 runs to 14 residues. Trimming pared 4 bases from V and 5 bases from J, leaving 14 bases between. The V gene's germline CDR1 is LGHNA and CDR2 YNFKEQ. The CDR3: CASSPRRVWTEAFF. The CDR3 DNA follows: TGTGCCAGCAGCCCGAGGAGGGTATGGACTGAAGCTTTCTTT.

This clonotype was seen ten or more times. The chain couples TRBV29-1 to TRBJ2-7; D remains unclear. The germline CDR1 and CDR2 sequences are SQVTM and ANQGSEA. The germline V and J ends were trimmed by 4 bases and 3 bases, with 16 bases remaining between them. This CDR3 spans 14 amino acids. CDR3 protein: CSVGHLHTVYEQYF. Written as DNA, the CDR3 is TGCAGCGTTGGACATCTCCACACCGTCTACGAGCAGTACTTC.

The chain is built from TRBV27 and TRBJ2-7; D not resolved. The CDR3 spans 15 residues. Germline CDR1 reads MNHEY; CDR2 reads SMNVEV (reference sequence). V lost 2 bases, J lost 2 bases, and 13 bases lay in between. The CDR3 here is CASSLGPGQTYEQYF. Here the CDR3 DNA reads TGTGCCAGCAGTTTAGGCCCCGGGCAGACCTACGAGCAGTACTTC.

The chain recombines TRBV4-2 with TRBJ2-2, with 7 bases identical to TRBD2. V lost 2 bases, J lost 1 base, and 4 bases stayed unmatched. This CDR3 region has 16 residues. Germline assignment: CDR1 LGHNA and CDR2 YNFKEQ. CDR3 in amino acids: CASSQSASGNTGELFF. Here the CDR3 DNA reads TGTGCCAGCAGCCAATCCGCTAGCGGGAACACCGGGGAGCTGTTTTTT.

This clonotype was recorded a few times. This rearrangement joins TRBV12-3 or TRBV12-4 to TRBJ2-5; 8 bases are a match to TRBD1. V dropped 7 bases and J dropped 2; count of bases not matched to a gene: 9. The CDR3 is made up of 15 amino acids. CDR3 sequence: CASTKGTGRQETQYF. The CDR3 DNA follows: TGTGCCAGCACCAAGGGGACAGGCCGACAAGAGACCCAGTACTTC.

There are many counts of this clonotype. The chain carries TRBV12-3 or TRBV12-4 and TRBJ1-3; D might be TRBD1 (6 bases). Trimming removed 8 bases from V and 3 bases from J, with 8 bases in between. This CDR3 spans 12 amino acids. CDR3 loop: CASRTVGNTIYF. CDR3 coding DNA: TGTGCCAGCCGGACAGTTGGAAACACCATATATTTT.

A few counts support this clonotype. The chain has TRBV12-3 or TRBV12-4 and TRBJ2-7; a possible D gene is TRBD1 (5 bases). CDR3 size: 14 residues. Deletions cut 7 bases from V and 0 bases from J, with 13 bases between. The CDR3 nucleotides are TGTGCCAGCACTCCCAGGGCCTACTCCTACGAGCAGTACGTC. This sequence encodes CASTPRAYSYEQYV.

This clonotype was seen only a few times. V gene TRBV5-1 combines with J gene TRBJ2-1, with TRBD1 matching 7 bases. Unmatched junction bases numbered 5, after V lost 2 bases and J lost 3 bases. Germline lookup yields CDR1 SGHRS and CDR2 YFSETQ. This CDR3 comprises 15 residues. CDR3 protein: CASSFRDSYYNEQFF. The DNA for the CDR3 is TGCGCCAGCAGCTTTCGGGACAGTTACTACAATGAGCAGTTCTTC.

The table lists this clonotype with a few counts. V and J are TRBV12-3 or TRBV12-4 and TRBJ1-1, with no clear D. CDR3 length equals 15 residues. The V end was cut by 1 base, the J end by 1 base, with 10 bases between. The CDR3 loop is CASSLVGGANTEAFF. Written as DNA, the CDR3 is TGTGCCAGCAGTTTAGTAGGTGGCGCGAACACTGAAGCTTTCTTT.

There are a few counts of this clonotype. The gene calls are TRBV4-3 and TRBJ2-3, with unresolved D. The CDR3 has 15 residues. Germline-derived CDR1 and CDR2 are LGHNA and YSLEER. V was trimmed by 0 bases and J by 1 base, leaving 8 bases between them. In nucleotides, the CDR3 is TGCGCCAGCAGCCAAGAATTTGGAGGCACAGATACGCAGTATTTT. Amino acids: CASSQEFGGTDTQYF.

V and J are TRBV14 and TRBJ2-3; 8 bases are a match to TRBD2. CDR3 length: 18 amino acids. V was clipped by 4 bases and J by 3 bases; unmatched bases: 15. Germline V CDR1 and CDR2: SGHDN, FVKESK. In DNA form, the CDR3 reads TGTGCCAGCAGCCGTACCCCCCCGGGGGGGGGCGTAACAGATACGCAGTATTTT. Translated, it gives CASSRTPPGGGVTDTQYF.

In its sample, this clonotype was seen many times. J is TRBJ1-1 and V is TRBV30; D call uncertain. Per germline, CDR1 GTSNPN and CDR2 SVGIG (reference sequence). The length of the CDR3 is 10 residues. CDR3 region: CANGVPEAFF. CDR3 DNA sequence: TGTGCGAACGGGGTACCTGAAGCTTTCTTT.

The chain links TRBV5-1 to TRBJ1-2; possible D gene TRBD1, 5 bases. This CDR3 spans 13 amino acids. The V gene's germline CDR1 is SGHRS and CDR2 YFSETQ. Between the trimmed V and J ends, which lost 4 bases and 1 base, there was a span of 8 bases. The CDR3 is CASSQDSNYGYTF. The CDR3 region has the DNA TGCGCCAGCAGCCAAGACAGTAACTATGGCTACACCTTC. The full variable domain, with the rest looked up from reference TRBV5-1 and TRBJ1-2, is KAGVTQTPRYLIKTRGQQVTLSCSPISGHRSVSWYQQTPGQGLQFLFEYFSETQRNKGNFPGRFSGRQFSNSRSEMNVSTLELGDSALYLCASSQDSNYGYTFGSGTRLTVV.

This clonotype has just a few counts. The V call is TRBV29-1, the J call TRBJ2-2, with D tentatively TRBD1 (6 bases). Germline CDR1 is SQVTM and CDR2 is ANQGSEA. Deletions cut 3 bases from V and 5 bases from J, with 10 bases between. The CDR3 sequence is 13 residues long. The DNA for the CDR3 is TGCAGCGTTGACCCCAGGGGTACCGGGGAGCTGTTTTTT. This gives the protein CSVDPRGTGELFF.

The chain combines TRBV6-2 or TRBV6-3 with TRBJ2-1; 9 positions match TRBD2. J was trimmed by 10 bases and V by 0 bases; bases with no gene match: 10. The CDR3 totals 16 residues. From germline, CDR1 is MNHEY and CDR2 SVGEGT. CDR3 region: CASSYSISSGEPEQFF. As DNA, the CDR3 is TGTGCCAGCAGTTACTCAATCTCTAGCGGGGAGCCCGAGCAGTTCTTC.

This clonotype was counted a few times. This chain links TRBV5-5 with TRBJ2-1, with 8 bases fitting TRBD1. CDR1 and CDR2 (germline): SGHKS, YYEKEE (reference sequence). V gave up 4 bases and J gave up 4 bases; unmatched junction bases: 10. CDR3 size: 16 residues. The CDR3 loop reads CASSVSGTGLYNEQFF. CDR3 DNA sequence: TGTGCCAGCAGCGTATCCGGGACAGGCCTTTACAATGAGCAGTTCTTC.